This record covers a single TCR beta chain. The antigen remains undetermined. The time point here: 2015-2016 season, pre-vaccination. Community-dwelling subjects without influenza vaccination in the prior 6 months were enrolled. Cells are cTfh (non-naive CD4+CXCR5+PD-1+), split by ICOS and CD38 into double-positive or double-negative. Repertoires were generated with immunoSEQ multiplex PCR, while TCRdb's copy carries only in-frame clones and drops some. The sample consists of some 10,000 clones, about 84% of them appearing once. The data are from a study of follicular helper T cells after annual influenza vaccination. The wider study: Across the 2013-2014, 2014-2015 and 2015-2016 vaccination seasons, some subjects were resampled. Study-level points and caveats: Productive TCRB sequences came from only roughly 8.5-23% of cells.

The clonotype was recovered from an adult who received the influenza vaccine. This specimen consisted of CXCR5+ CD38- circulating T follicular helper cells from blood, obtained on the day of influenza vaccination. Subset indicated: circulating Tfh, non-naive CD4+CXCR5+PD-1+ (ICOS+CD38+ or ICOS-CD38-).

The CDR3 coding sequence is TGTGCCAGCAGTTACCGACAGAACTACGAGCAGTACTTC. It encodes CASSYRQNYEQYF. The rearrangement joins TRBV6-5 to TRBJ2-7, with D tentatively TRBD1 (5 bases). CDR3 length: 13 residues. Germline V gene lookup returns CDR1 MNHEY and CDR2 SVGAGI. The V gene lost 2 bases and the J gene lost 3 bases, with 8 bases spanning the gap.